This entry describes one TCR beta chain. As yet, its antigen is unknown. TCRdb reprocessed the reads via MiXCR and lists one record per CDR3 protein. Here the sample spans 200,000 to 300,000 distinct CDR3 sequences, roughly an eighth being singletons. The record originates from a study of T cell repertoires in cytomegalovirus infection. Study-wide context: Public TCR beta signature analysis indicated the presence of both CMV infection and matching HLA type. Study-wide points: Clonotype analysis showed dominance of the ex vivo response by HLA-C-restricted CMV-specific TCR beta clonotypes. Adding up the frequency of public TCR beta families identified people who carried CMV plus the relevant HLA.

The germline V and J ends were trimmed by 4 bases and 7 bases, with 11 bases remaining between them. The CDR3 is 14 residues long. Per the germline V gene, CDR1 is SNHLY and CDR2 is FYNNEI. The chain recombines TRBV2 with TRBJ1-6; D is possibly TRBD1 (5 bases). This TCR came from a human donor in good health (CMV status not recorded). Some clones in this sample may be carry-over from other donors' samples. Sequenced input: PBMCs. CDR3 DNA: TGTGCCAGCAGTGCGGGGCAGGGAAATTCACCCCTCCACTTT. This sequence encodes CASSAGQGNSPLHF. Using reference TRBV2 and TRBJ1-6 for the parts outside the CDR3, the full variable domain is EPEVTQTPSHQVTQMGQEVILRCVPISNHLYFYWYRQILGQKVEFLVSFYNNEISEKSEIFDDQFSVERPDGSNFTLKIRSTKLEDSAMYFCASSAGQGNSPLHFGNGTRLTVT.